This T cell receptor (beta chain) was found in a study of shared clonotypes between healthy human individuals. Whole-study findings and limits: Apart from blood, nothing was sampled; tissue repertoires likely differ. Non-shared clonotypes had lower generation probabilities than those shared by all four donors.

Germline assignment: CDR1 SGDLS and CDR2 YYNGEE. The CDR3 is 16 amino acids. V lost 0 bases, J lost 10 bases, and 20 bases lay in between. Only in-frame clones appear in the TCRdb table, and some are missing; sequencing was by immunoSEQ multiplex PCR. The data contain over 2 million clones, roughly 94% of them seen just once; the ten biggest clones take up 0.1% to 0.15%. Details on this clone: Its matching antigen is unknown.

A split of CD4+ cells into CD45RA+ naive and CD45RA-negative memory subsets was performed. Sequences were obtained from naive CD4+ T cells sorted from blood. As to subset: CD45RA+ positively selected. The chain couples TRBV9 to TRBJ2-1; D unclear. This clonotype was obtained from a man aged 18 to 30 in good health. The CDR3 spells CASSVEAHWAAAEQFF. DNA of the CDR3: TGTGCCAGCAGCGTAGAGGCCCATTGGGCGGCGGCGGAGCAGTTCTTC. The whole variable domain, remainder taken from reference TRBV9 and TRBJ2-1, is DSGVTQTPKHLITATGQRVTLRCSPRSGDLSVYWYQQSLDQGLQFLIQYYNGEERAKGNILERFSAQQFPDLHSELNLSSLELGDSALYFCASSVEAHWAAAEQFFGPGTRLTVL.